These T cell receptor beta chains were read from a single sample in a study of T cell changes during pregnancy in multiple sclerosis. TCRdb keeps only in-frame clones here, not all; method: immunoSEQ multiplex PCR. The sample has nearly 40,000 clones; almost 95% are singletons. Specimen: CD4+ T cells from peripheral blood mononuclear cells, collected before pregnancy. The receptors here all came from a female donor with multiple sclerosis, enrolled in a pregnancy study. CDR3s include the opening cysteine and the closing phenylalanine or tryptophan. The D gene is left open where the match is weak. Clone size is shown for a subset of rows, as once, few, many or a class of expanded clone.

D	size	V	J	DNA	CDR3
.	.	TRBV30	TRBJ2-7	TGTGCCGGGAAGGGGGCCTACGAGCAGTACTTC	CAGKGAYEQYF
.	.	TRBV5-1	TRBJ2-1	TGCGCCAGCAGCTTGGGAATCTCCAGGGGGGACAATGAGCAGTTCTTC	CASSLGISRGDNEQFF
.	.	TRBV6-5	TRBJ2-2	TGTGCCAGCAGTCCCCTTTTAGGGGAGCTGTTTTTT	CASSPLLGELFF
.	.	TRBV6-5	TRBJ1-3	TGTGCCAGCAGTTTAACAGGTGTCTCTGGAAACACCATATATTTT	CASSLTGVSGNTIYF
.	few	TRBV4-3	TRBJ2-7	TGCGCCAGCAGCCTAACTCTGAGCATCTCGTACGAGCAGTACTTC	CASSLTLSISYEQYF
.	.	TRBV13	TRBJ2-1	TGTGCCAGCAGCTCCGCTAGCGACTATAGCTCCTACAATGAGCAGTTCTTC	CASSSASDYSSYNEQFF
TRBD1	.	TRBV10-3	TRBJ2-7	TGTGCCTCCAGACAGGGCTACGAGCAGTACTTC	CASRQGYEQYF
TRBD1	.	TRBV2	TRBJ1-2	TGTGCCAGCAGTGTTTTGAGACAGGGGGTGAAGGATGGCTACACCTTC	CASSVLRQGVKDGYTF
TRBD2	.	TRBV5-4	TRBJ2-2	TGTGCCAGCAGCTTGGGGCTAGCGGGAGGGCCGGATGCCGGGGAGCTGTTTTTT	CASSLGLAGGPDAGELFF
TRBD2	once	TRBV20-1	TRBJ2-5	TGCAGTGCTACCTCTAGCGGGAGAACTTACTTC	CSATSSGRTYF
.	.	TRBV6-7	TRBJ2-7	TGTGCCAGCAGTTCCGGACAGACCTACGAGCAGTACTTC	CASSSGQTYEQYF
.	.	TRBV6-1	TRBJ2-7	TGTGCCAGCAGTGCCGACAACCCCAGCTCCTACGAGCAGTACTTC	CASSADNPSSYEQYF
.	.	TRBV11-2	TRBJ1-5	TGTGCCAGCAGCCCCTCGGCCAGGGATGGTCAGCCCCAGCATTTT	CASSPSARDGQPQHF
.	.	TRBV19	TRBJ1-4	TGTGCCAGTAGTGAGCAGGGCCGCTCTGAAAAACTGTTTTTT	CASSEQGRSEKLFF
.	.	TRBV6-5	TRBJ1-1	TGTGCCAGCAGTTATCCGGCAGGGAATGGTGAAGCTTTCTTT	CASSYPAGNGEAFF
.	once	TRBV5-1	TRBJ2-7	TGCGCCAGCAGCTTGGTAGAGGCGGCCTACGAGCAGTACTTC	CASSLVEAAYEQYF
TRBD2	.	TRBV6-5	TRBJ2-3	TGTGCCAGCAGGATAGCGGGTGGCACAGATACGCAGTATTTT	CASRIAGGTDTQYF
TRBD2	once	TRBV6-1	TRBJ2-3	TGTGCCAGCAGTGGGACTAGCGGGAGGGCCCCCTCAGATACGCAGTATTTT	CASSGTSGRAPSDTQYF
.	.	TRBV15	TRBJ2-5	TGTGCCACGAGCAGAGACCTGGGGGGGGACACCGAAGAGACCCAGTACTTC	CATSRDLGGDTEETQYF
TRBD1	.	TRBV5-4	TRBJ2-1	TGTGCCAGCGCAGGGGGAGCCTACAATGAGCAGTTCTTC	CASAGGAYNEQFF
TRBD2	.	TRBV6-6	TRBJ2-1	TGTGCCAGCAGGATAGCGGGAGGGGAGCAGTTCTTC	CASRIAGGEQFF
.	.	TRBV7-2	TRBJ1-5	TGTGCCAGCAGCTTAGCCCATAATCAGCCCCAGCATTTT	CASSLAHNQPQHF
.	.	TRBV28	TRBJ1-2	TGTGCCAGCAACAGGGCATTGTACTACTATGGCTACACCTTC	CASNRALYYYGYTF
.	.	TRBV19	TRBJ1-2	TGTGCCAGTAGGCGCGTAGGGGATAACTATGGCTACACCTTC	CASRRVGDNYGYTF